This section outlines one T cell receptor (beta chain) sequence together with its context. The antigen remains undetermined. These data come from a study of cytomegalovirus exposure and HLA in healthy donors. About the study: Samples from HLA-typed donors yielded approximately 88 million unique TCRs in an early data release. Study outcomes and limitations: A list of about 160 TCR beta chains associated with cytomegalovirus was given. Productive rates of about 87% or about 30% were seen for most TCR beta V segments in an earlier analysis.

Germline V gene lookup returns CDR1 SGHTA and CDR2 FQGTGA. CDR3 length: 16 amino acids. The ends were cut back, 4 bases at V and 4 bases at J, with 19 bases in the middle. The primer mix had 60 Vbeta and 13 Jbeta primers. This table comes from immunoSEQ multiplex PCR, and its TCRdb copy is limited to in-frame clones, with some not included. This table has tens of thousands of clones, 75% to 85% appearing once. This clonotype was obtained from a middle-aged man in good health and CMV-seropositive. V usage is TRBV7-3 and J usage is TRBJ1-1, with a possible D match to TRBD1 (6 bases). The sequenced sample was PBMCs. The CDR3 DNA is TGTGCCAGCAGCTCAAAGCCACAGGGCTTGGGCACTGAAGCTTTCTTT. This encodes CASSSKPQGLGTEAFF. Variable domain in full (rest from reference TRBV7-3 and TRBJ1-1): GAGVSQTPSNKVTEKGKYVELRCDPISGHTALYWYRQSLGQGPEFLIYFQGTGAADDSGLPNDRFFAVRPEGSVSTLKIQRTERGDSAVYLCASSSKPQGLGTEAFFGQGTRLTVV.